This T cell receptor beta chain was identified in a study of cytomegalovirus exposure and HLA in healthy donors. From germline, CDR1 is MGHRA and CDR2 YSYEKL. This CDR3 has 16 amino acids. Trimming took off 4 bases at V and 4 bases at J, with 16 bases between the two ends. Using immunoSEQ multiplex PCR, the repertoire was profiled, and TCRdb retains in-frame clones only, with some absent. The sample has some 63,000 clones; roughly nine tenths are singletons. The sample holds one count of this clone. This receptor was taken from a woman under 30 in good health and CMV-seronegative. What was sequenced was PBMCs. This chain uses TRBV4-1 with TRBJ1-4; D gene uncertain. The CDR3, as DNA: TGCGCCAGCAGCCGGAGCGGGAACAGAAATAATGAAAAACTGTTTTTT. Protein product: CASSRSGNRNNEKLFF.